This T cell receptor (beta chain) was sequenced in a study of blood T cell repertoires in COVID-19. The J segment lost 10 bases and the V segment lost 1 base, leaving 9 bases of the junction unmatched. The CDR3 extends over 14 amino acids. Germline CDR1 MDHEN, CDR2 SYDVKM. In the study's own analysis: Nucleated cell number was recorded as an estimate derived from reference gene primer amplification. This table comes from immunoSEQ multiplex PCR, and its TCRdb copy is limited to in-frame clones, with some not included. V, J and clone size were drawn from that table, and D and trimming were deduced from the DNA. This table has a few hundred thousand clones, around 85% appearing once.

Sequenced input: peripheral blood. The chain carries TRBV28 and TRBJ1-2, with 7 positions matching TRBD1. The source of this sequence is a man aged 55 to 69 with acute or convalescent COVID-19. CDR3 sequence (DNA): TGTGCCAGCAGTTTATCTTCCCGGGACAGCTACTACACCTTC. Amino acids: CASSLSSRDSYYTF.